One sample yielded the 14 T cell receptor beta chains listed below, sequenced in a study of T-cell reconstitution after alpha-beta-depleted transplantation in children. It was with unique molecular identifiers that the TCRbeta library was prepared. TCRdb re-called the PCR reads with MiXCR, one entry per CDR3 protein. The top ten clones hold approximately 4.7% of a sample with a few hundred thousand distinct CDR3 sequences, around 9.7% of them seen once. The sequenced sample was PBMCs from the stem cell graft donor, obtained from the stem cell graft. Receptor source: a human donor who donated a stem cell graft to a child with SCID.

This clonotype was observed many times. V gene TRBV6-1 combines with J gene TRBJ1-1; tentative D call: TRBD1 (5 bases). Germline lookup yields CDR1 MNHNS and CDR2 SASEGT. V dropped 4 bases and J dropped 4 bases, with 13 bases sitting between them. The CDR3 has 14 residues. The CDR3 spells CASSGQRGATEAFF. Here the CDR3 DNA reads TGTGCCAGCAGTGGCCAGCGGGGCGCCACTGAAGCTTTCTTT.

This clonotype was seen repeatedly, ten times or more. The rearrangement links TRBV12-3 or TRBV12-4 to TRBJ1-1; the match to TRBD1 covers 12 bases. Trimming took 7 bases from V and 9 from J; bases not matched to a gene: 3. CDR3 length: 12 amino acids. Here the CDR3 reads CASIRDRGQAFF. For the CDR3, the DNA is TGTGCCAGCATAAGGGACAGGGGGCAAGCTTTCTTT.

This clonotype has at least ten counts. The chain combines TRBV5-1 with TRBJ2-7, with 8 bases matching TRBD1. V gave up 6 bases and J gave up 5 bases; unmatched junction bases: 16. The CDR3 totals 16 residues. CDR1 and CDR2 (germline): SGHRS, YFSETQ. Written as DNA, the CDR3 is TGCGCCAGCACTCCTCCCAACCCAGGGGGCGCGGACGAGCAGTACTTC. Its translation is CASTPPNPGGADEQYF.

The V and J genes are TRBV20-1 and TRBJ1-2, with TRBD1 matching over 7 bases. Trimming cost V 4 bases and J 1 base; bases outside gene matches: 6. Germline CDR1 and CDR2: DFQATT and SNEGSKA (reference sequence). The CDR3 is 14 amino acids. Here the CDR3 reads CSANYGTVNYGYTF. In DNA, the CDR3 is TGCAGTGCTAACTACGGGACAGTTAACTATGGCTACACCTTC.

This clonotype was detected many times. V gene TRBV5-1 combines with J gene TRBJ1-1; 8 bases align to TRBD1. CDR3 length: 14 amino acids. V gave up 1 base and J gave up 5 bases; unmatched junction bases: 4. Germline V gene sequence: CDR1 SGHRS, CDR2 YFSETQ. CDR3 coding DNA: TGCGCCAGCAGCTTGACGACAGGGGAGACTGAAGCTTTCTTT. Its protein is CASSLTTGETEAFF.

This clonotype has at least ten counts. The rearrangement uses TRBV12-3 or TRBV12-4 and TRBJ1-1; D call uncertain. V dropped 5 bases and J dropped 11 bases, with 18 bases sitting between them. This CDR3 has 13 amino acids. The chain's CDR3 is CASSVAPRVPAFF. As DNA, the CDR3 is TGTGCCAGCAGTGTGGCCCCTAGGGTACCGGCTTTCTTT.

In this sample, this clonotype turned up a few times. The chain combines TRBV6-2 or TRBV6-3 with TRBJ1-2; D call uncertain. Germline loops: CDR1 MNHEY, CDR2 SVGEGT. Trimming took 2 bases from V and 7 from J, leaving 14 bases between them. The CDR3 totals 14 residues. The CDR3 nucleotides read TGTGCCAGCAGTTACGGCCCGGGTTTCTCTGGCTACACCTTC. This codes for CASSYGPGFSGYTF.

The chain combines TRBV5-1 with TRBJ2-3; D is unresolved. The CDR3 consists of 12 residues. V lost 7 bases to trimming and J lost 0 bases, with 6 bases between them. The germline V gene encodes CDR1 SGHRS and CDR2 YFSETQ. This chain's CDR3 is CASYLSTDTQYF. Written as DNA, the CDR3 is TGCGCCAGCTACCTGAGCACAGATACGCAGTATTTT. Full variable domain (missing parts from reference TRBV5-1 and TRBJ2-3): KAGVTQTPRYLIKTRGQQVTLSCSPISGHRSVSWYQQTPGQGLQFLFEYFSETQRNKGNFPGRFSGRQFSNSRSEMNVSTLELGDSALYLCASYLSTDTQYFGPGTRLTVL.

This clonotype has a count of ten or more. V and J are TRBV6-1 and TRBJ1-2; 11 bases agree with TRBD1. After removal of 4 bases from V and 1 base from J, the junction contained 2 bases not matched to a gene. CDR3 length equals 15 residues. The germline gives CDR1 MNHNS, CDR2 SASEGT. CDR3: CASSAGQGVNYGYTF. CDR3 coding DNA: TGTGCCAGCAGTGCGGGACAGGGGGTTAACTATGGCTACACCTTC.

J is TRBJ2-1 and V is TRBV15; D is perhaps TRBD1 (6 bases). With 1 base removed from V and 8 bases from J, the gap between germline ends came to 21 bases. Looked up from germline, CDR1 is LNHNV and CDR2 is YYDKDF (reference sequence). The CDR3 is 17 residues long. The CDR3 region has the DNA TGTGCCACCAGCAGAGCCACAGGGTATCCCTCCCCTGATGAGCAGTTCTTC. Translated, it gives CATSRATGYPSPDEQFF. The full variable domain, rest sourced from reference TRBV15 and TRBJ2-1, is DAMVIQNPRYQVTQFGKPVTLSCSQTLNHNVMYWYQQKSSQAPKLLFHYYDKDFNNEADTPDNFQSRRPNTSFCFLDIRSPGLGDTAMYLCATSRATGYPSPDEQFFGPGTRLTVL.

In its sample, this clonotype was seen many times. V usage is TRBV20-1 and J usage is TRBJ1-4; D may be TRBD1 (6 bases). The CDR3 is 14 residues long. The V and J ends lost 5 bases and 7 bases respectively, with 17 bases between them. Looked up from germline, CDR1 is DFQATT and CDR2 is SNEGSKA (reference sequence). In DNA, the CDR3 is TGCAGTGCTTCTGAGGCAGGGGTTGGTGAAAAACTGTTTTTT. Translating gives CSASEAGVGEKLFF.

In the case of this clonotype: This may be a read error: a much more frequent sequence differs by one nucleotide. The genes are TRBV18 and TRBJ2-3; D possibly corresponds to TRBD2 (6 bases). The V gene's germline CDR1 is KGHSH and CDR2 LQKENI. The CDR3 is 13 amino acids. The CDR3 sequence is CASSRGTQDTQCF. The CDR3 region has the DNA TGTGCCAGCTCACGCGGGACTCAAGATACGCAGTGTTTT.

In this sample, this clonotype turned up many times. The chain has TRBV20-1 and TRBJ2-1, with TRBD2 identical over 10 bases. The CDR3 totals 17 residues. Germline trimming cut 3 bases from V and 2 bases from J; bases unmatched to any gene: 10. Germline assignment: CDR1 DFQATT and CDR2 SNEGSKA (reference sequence). The CDR3 region is CSASSSGGSEAYNEQFF. CDR3 DNA: TGCAGTGCTAGTTCTAGCGGGGGTTCTGAGGCCTACAATGAGCAGTTCTTC.

This clonotype was observed at least ten times. The gene calls are TRBV24-1 and TRBJ2-3, with TRBD2 identical over 9 bases. The CDR3 is made up of 16 amino acids. The ends lost 4 bases at V and 3 bases at J; junction bases unmatched: 7. CDR1 is KGHDR and CDR2 is SFDVKD in the germline V gene. This chain's CDR3 is CATSEALAGLTDTQYF. CDR3 nucleotides: TGTGCCACCAGTGAGGCCCTAGCGGGGTTAACAGATACGCAGTATTTT.